The 26 T cell receptor beta chains given below trace back to one sample, sequenced in a study of shared clonotypes between healthy human individuals. Sequenced by immunoSEQ multiplex PCR; TCRdb stores in-frame clones only, minus some. The table records about 1 million clones, about 77% of them present only once. Sequenced sample: memory CD4+ T cells sorted from blood. Subset described: CD45RA-negative fraction. The receptors originated from a man between 18 and 29 years old in good health.

This clone appeared once. This chain joins TRBV28 and TRBJ1-1, with D unresolved. This CDR3 contains 13 residues. Looked up from germline, CDR1 is MDHEN and CDR2 is SYDVKM. V dropped 7 bases and J dropped 2 bases, with 11 bases sitting between them. The CDR3 bases are TGTGCCAGCACCTCCTGGGAAAACACTGAAGCTTTCTTT. The encoded protein is CASTSWENTEAFF.

The genes are TRBV4-3 and TRBJ2-1; 15 bases are shared with TRBD2. Trimming at V came to 4 bases and at J to 7 bases, leaving 2 bases not matched to a gene. The CDR3 is 15 residues long. Germline CDR1 LGHNA, CDR2 YSLEER. CDR3 nucleotide sequence: TGCGCCAGCAGCCGGACTAGCGGGAGGGTGAATGAGCAGTTCTTC. Protein: CASSRTSGRVNEQFF.

In its sample, this clone was seen a few times. The chain recombines TRBV6-5 with TRBJ1-6, with 9 bases aligning to TRBD1. This CDR3 comprises 15 residues. Germline CDR1 is MNHEY and CDR2 is SVGAGI. The junction had 8 bases not matched to a gene; V was cut back by 4 bases and J by 10 bases. CDR3 protein: CASSSLDRGSSPLHF. The CDR3 nucleotides are TGTGCCAGCAGTTCCCTCGACAGGGGGTCCTCACCCCTCCACTTT.

The V call is TRBV7-8, the J call TRBJ2-3, with 11 bases lining up with TRBD2. The V gene's germline CDR1 is SGHVS and CDR2 FQNEAQ. The CDR3 runs to 14 residues. J gave up 4 bases and V 4 bases, and 1 base lay outside the gene matches. As DNA, the CDR3 is TGTGCCAGCAGCTCACTAGCGGGAGCAGATACGCAGTATTTT. This encodes CASSSLAGADTQYF.

This clone was counted only a few times. This sequence joins TRBV2 and TRBJ1-2, with TRBD1 matching over 9 bases. Losses at the gene ends were 6 bases for V and 7 bases for J; bases not matched to a gene: 6. The CDR3 is 13 amino acids. CDR1 SNHLY and CDR2 FYNNEI come from the germline V gene. CDR3 nucleotide sequence: TGTGCCAGCAGGGGGGGACAGGGCTTTGGCTACACCTTC. This encodes CASRGGQGFGYTF.

The rearrangement links TRBV15 to TRBJ1-5, with D possibly TRBD1 on 5 matching bases. Germline CDR1 reads LNHNV; CDR2 reads YYDKDF (reference sequence). This CDR3 is built from 15 residues. The germline V and J ends were trimmed by 0 bases and 4 bases, with 10 bases remaining between them. In DNA, the CDR3 is TGTGCCACCAGCAGAGATCAGGGAATAAATCAGCCCCAGCATTTT. Its translation: CATSRDQGINQPQHF.

The V call is TRBV5-1, the J call TRBJ2-1; 14 positions agree with TRBD2. Germline lookup yields CDR1 SGHRS and CDR2 YFSETQ. This CDR3 comprises 17 residues. Losses at the gene ends were 2 bases for V and 7 bases for J; bases not matched to a gene: 8. In DNA form, the CDR3 reads TGCGCCAGCAGCTTAACTTCCGGGACTAGCGGGAGAAATGAGCAGTTCTTC. This gives the protein CASSLTSGTSGRNEQFF.

V is TRBV7-2 and J is TRBJ2-7, with a weak D call TRBD2 (6 bases). Germline V lookup: CDR1 SGHTA, CDR2 FQGNSA. The CDR3 spans 15 residues. V dropped 0 bases and J dropped 0 bases, with 9 bases sitting between them. Here the CDR3 reads CASSLAQGLSYEQYF. DNA for the CDR3: TGTGCCAGCAGCTTAGCGCAGGGACTCTCCTACGAGCAGTACTTC.

This chain joins TRBV29-1 and TRBJ2-1; perhaps TRBD1 as D (5 bases). Germline assignment: CDR1 SQVTM and CDR2 ANQGSEA. Trimming cost V 7 bases and J 6 bases, with 19 bases left between them. This CDR3 is built from 14 residues. CDR3 sequence (DNA): TGCAGCGCCTTAGGGGCCACCCTGACCAATGAGCAGTTCTTC. Translating gives CSALGATLTNEQFF.

This clone was recorded once. The chain is built from TRBV10-3 and TRBJ2-7, with a tentative D call TRBD1 (6 bases). The CDR3 runs 16 residues. Germline V gene data show CDR1 as ENHRY and CDR2 as SYGVKD. Trimming pared 3 bases from V and 2 bases from J, leaving 17 bases between. CDR3 in amino acids: CAISDWGWDTTYEQYF. The CDR3, as DNA: TGTGCCATCAGTGATTGGGGATGGGACACCACCTACGAGCAGTACTTC.

The genes are TRBV5-6 and TRBJ2-7; D call uncertain. The V end was cut by 1 base, the J end by 4 bases, with 6 bases between. Germline lookup yields CDR1 SGHDT and CDR2 YYEEEE. The CDR3 sequence is 12 residues long. This CDR3 reads CASSLYGYEQYF. CDR3 coding DNA: TGTGCCAGCAGCTTGTACGGTTACGAGCAGTACTTC.

The chain has TRBV28 and TRBJ1-2; TRBD1 matches at 7 bases. Germline CDR1 and CDR2: MDHEN and SYDVKM. The CDR3 extends over 15 amino acids. The V and J ends lost 6 bases and 2 bases, in that order; junction bases with no gene match: 9. CDR3 amino acids: CASSGRGVANYGYTF. CDR3 sequence (DNA): TGTGCCAGCAGCGGCAGGGGGGTCGCAAACTATGGCTACACCTTC.

This clone was seen ten or more times. The chain links TRBV28 to TRBJ2-5, with TRBD2 identical over 12 bases. The CDR3 runs 15 residues. V lost 5 bases to trimming and J lost 5 bases; unmatched junction nucleotides: 6. Per germline, CDR1 MDHEN and CDR2 SYDVKM. The CDR3: CASSLTSGGRETQYF. DNA of the CDR3: TGTGCCAGCAGTCTCACTAGCGGGGGGCGGGAGACCCAGTACTTC.

CDR3 in amino acids: CASSTGFTGNQPQHF. The DNA of the CDR3 is TGTGCCAGTAGTACAGGGTTTACGGGCAATCAGCCCCAGCATTTT. V is TRBV19 and J is TRBJ1-5, with a tentative D call TRBD1 (5 bases). Germline loops: CDR1 LNHDA, CDR2 SQIVND (reference sequence). This CDR3 region has 15 residues. Trimming stripped 4 bases from V and 2 bases from J, with 12 bases between.

The chain links TRBV15 to TRBJ1-5, with D possibly being TRBD1 (6 bases). The CDR3 extends over 16 amino acids. Germline assignment: CDR1 LNHNV and CDR2 YYDKDF (reference sequence). Between the trimmed V and J ends, which lost 4 bases and 1 base, there was a span of 14 bases. The CDR3 DNA reads TGTGCCACCAGCATAATGGGGGACACAAGCAATCAGCCCCAGCATTTT. As protein: CATSIMGDTSNQPQHF.

V is TRBV5-1 and J is TRBJ2-1, with D uncertain. The CDR3 is 14 amino acids. V lost 2 bases and J lost 9, with 15 bases in between. Germline CDR1 SGHRS, CDR2 YFSETQ. In DNA form, the CDR3 reads TGCGCCAGCAGCTTTGCCGGAGCCTTGGGTGAGCAGTTCTTC. It yields the protein CASSFAGALGEQFF.

V and J are TRBV30 and TRBJ1-2; D unresolved. CDR1 GTSNPN and CDR2 SVGIG come from the germline V gene (reference sequence). Between the trimmed V and J ends, which lost 0 bases and 0 bases, there was a span of 11 bases. The CDR3 spans 15 residues. CDR3 DNA: TGTGCCTGGAGTGTAAGCGGTTACCCTAACTATGGCTACACCTTC. Translation gives CAWSVSGYPNYGYTF.

V and J are TRBV19 and TRBJ2-7, with unresolved D. From germline, CDR1 is LNHDA and CDR2 SQIVND (reference sequence). This CDR3 is built from 13 residues. Trimming took 6 bases from V and 1 from J, leaving 10 bases between them. CDR3 protein: CASRNTASYEQYF. The CDR3 DNA reads as TGTGCCAGTAGAAATACAGCGTCCTACGAGCAGTACTTC.

This chain joins TRBV5-1 and TRBJ2-3; weak D call: TRBD1 (5 bases). V lost 7 bases and J 0 bases, leaving 15 bases between the germline ends. The CDR3 spans 15 residues. CDR1 and CDR2 (germline): SGHRS, YFSETQ. The CDR3, as DNA: TGCGCCAGCTCTCCTCAGGGCCCCAGCACAGATACGCAGTATTTT. Protein product: CASSPQGPSTDTQYF. Full variable domain (rest looked up from reference TRBV5-1 and TRBJ2-3): KAGVTQTPRYLIKTRGQQVTLSCSPISGHRSVSWYQQTPGQGLQFLFEYFSETQRNKGNFPGRFSGRQFSNSRSEMNVSTLELGDSALYLCASSPQGPSTDTQYFGPGTRLTVL.

The chain employs TRBV7-2 and TRBJ2-6; TRBD1 aligns across 9 bases. The CDR3 is made up of 18 amino acids. Germline CDR1 reads SGHTA; CDR2 reads FQGNSA. V lost 5 bases to trimming and J lost 2 bases; unmatched junction nucleotides: 10. The chain's CDR3 is CASSPRIRTGAGANVLTF. The CDR3 region has the DNA TGTGCCAGCAGCCCACGTATCCGGACAGGGGCTGGGGCCAACGTCCTGACTTTC.

The CDR3 coding sequence is TGTGCCAGTAGTACAACCGGGAGCTTGAGCAATCAGCCCCAGCATTTT. Translation gives CASSTTGSLSNQPQHF. The genes are TRBV19 and TRBJ1-5; D gene ambiguous. Germline lookup yields CDR1 LNHDA and CDR2 SQIVND (reference sequence). The CDR3 extends over 16 amino acids. V was pared by 4 bases and J by 1 base, with 14 bases between.

The rearrangement links TRBV7-9 to TRBJ2-3; D may correspond to TRBD1 or TRBD2 (6 bases each). The V and J ends lost 1 base and 6 bases respectively, with 17 bases between them. CDR1 SEHNR and CDR2 FQNEAQ come from the germline V gene (reference sequence). CDR3 size: 16 residues. The CDR3 sequence: CASSLDRAGNHDTQYF. The CDR3 nucleotides are TGTGCCAGCAGCTTAGACAGGGCGGGGAATCACGATACGCAGTATTTT.

This chain joins TRBV5-1 and TRBJ2-2, with 11 bases fitting TRBD1. The CDR3 contains 17 residues. Germline lookup yields CDR1 SGHRS and CDR2 YFSETQ. The trim removed 3 bases at V and 5 bases at J, leaving 9 bases unmatched. CDR3 DNA: TGCGCCAGCAGCTACCGGGACAGGGGGGCTGGAACCGGGGAGCTGTTTTTT. This encodes CASSYRDRGAGTGELFF.

The rearrangement links TRBV7-9 to TRBJ2-1, with a possible D match to TRBD1 (5 bases). This CDR3 contains 15 residues. V shed 1 base and J shed 5 bases, with 12 bases lying between them. CDR1 and CDR2 from the germline V gene are SEHNR and FQNEAQ (reference sequence). The CDR3 loop reads CASSLGGPKNNEQFF. CDR3 in DNA: TGTGCCAGCAGCTTAGGGGGCCCGAAAAACAATGAGCAGTTCTTC.

This clone has only a few counts. The chain joins TRBV10-3 to TRBJ2-5; 11 bases agree with TRBD2. CDR1 ENHRY and CDR2 SYGVKD come from the germline V gene. The CDR3 totals 18 residues. The V segment lost 8 bases and the J segment 5 bases; nucleotides outside the gene matches: 19. The CDR3 loop reads CAISGLAVPGERGETQYF. As DNA, the CDR3 is TGTGCCATCTCGGGACTAGCGGTACCGGGGGAGCGGGGCGAGACCCAGTACTTC.

V and J are TRBV11-2 and TRBJ2-5; 9 positions agree with TRBD1. Germline assignment: CDR1 SGHAT and CDR2 FQNNGV. The V gene end was trimmed by 1 base and the J gene end by 4 bases; junction bases not matched to a gene: 10. CDR3 length equals 17 residues. CDR3 region: CASSLASGTGIRETQYF. The CDR3 region has the DNA TGTGCCAGCAGCTTAGCGTCCGGGACAGGGATACGAGAGACCCAGTACTTC.